The TCR beta chain under discussion was sequenced for a study of pediatric ulcerative colitis. The assay was run at survey level. Libraries were prepared by immunoSEQ multiplex PCR; TCRdb keeps only in-frame clonotypes and omits some of them. The repertoire includes 55,000 to 70,000 clones, 87% of them detected once, and about 1.5% sits in the top ten. The table lists this clone with a count of one. Control subjects, colonoscoped for suspected IBD, had macroscopically and histologically normal endoscopy. From germline, CDR1 is LGHNA and CDR2 YSLEER. CDR3 length: 15 residues. Trimming pared 0 bases from V and 6 bases from J, leaving 14 bases between.

This sequence originates from a boy aged 5-17 years who was a control in a study of pediatric ulcerative colitis. Material for sequencing was blood. This chain joins TRBV4-3 and TRBJ1-2; D gene uncertain. The CDR3 DNA follows: TGCGCCAGCAGCCAAGATATGTCGGGGTTTGATGGCTACACCTTC. Protein: CASSQDMSGFDGYTF.